Detailed here is one T cell receptor (beta chain). What this receptor recognizes is not known. Nothing much larger sits one base from this clone, and base qualities are not available. The CDR3 contains 12 residues, cysteine and phenylalanine counted. Of all the DNA, just the CDR3 is kept, 36 bases in frame from base 1. CDR1 and CDR2 are read off the germline V gene as ENHRY and SYGVKD. V is clipped by 3 bases and J by 2 bases, and the sequence between their germline boundaries is 4 bases long. This specimen belongs to a study of T cell repertoires in cytomegalovirus infection (dated 2019 in TCRdb). Notes on the research overall: Because public TCR beta signatures pointed to carriage of CMV infection together with the matching HLA type, the HLA type of each donor mattered for the analysis. Results and caveats for the whole study, not just this receptor: Carriers of CMV infection plus the relevant HLA type were discriminated by the cumulative frequency of public TCR beta family members in the study cohort and in an independent roughly 320-donor cohort. The ex vivo response was dominated by HLA-C-restricted CMV-specific TCR beta clonotypes, which also provided the single most frequent clonotype in two of eight donors.

TCRdb lists the instrument as Illumina HiSeq 1500. Through fastp at Q25 and MiXCR, TCRdb rebuilt clones from the public reads, retaining in-frame beta chains. CDR3 protein sequences are deduplicated, and each keeps its most common genes and DNA. For this sample there are 740,000 or so distinct CDR3 sequences; 35% appear just once. Roughly 2.8% of the sample is taken by the ten largest. Sample: PBMCs. The V and J segments used are TRBV10-3 and TRBJ2-5, with the D gene too uncertain to name. This sequence originates from a human donor in good health (CMV status not recorded). Some clones in this sample may be carry-over from other donors' samples. The CDR3: CAISDRQETQYF. Read as DNA, the sequence is TGTGCCATCAGTGACAGACAAGAGACCCAGTACTTC.